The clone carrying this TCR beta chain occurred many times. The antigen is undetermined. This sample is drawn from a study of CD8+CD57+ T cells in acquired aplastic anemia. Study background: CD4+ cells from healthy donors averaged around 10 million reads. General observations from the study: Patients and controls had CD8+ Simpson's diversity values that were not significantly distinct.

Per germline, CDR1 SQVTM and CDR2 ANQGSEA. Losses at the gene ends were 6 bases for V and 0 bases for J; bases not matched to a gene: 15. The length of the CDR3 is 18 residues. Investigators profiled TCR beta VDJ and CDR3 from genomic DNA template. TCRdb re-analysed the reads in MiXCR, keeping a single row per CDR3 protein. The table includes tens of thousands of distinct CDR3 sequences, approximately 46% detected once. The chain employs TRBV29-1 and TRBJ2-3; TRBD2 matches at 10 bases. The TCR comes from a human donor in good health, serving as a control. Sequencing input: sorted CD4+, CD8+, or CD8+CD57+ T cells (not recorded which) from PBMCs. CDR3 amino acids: CSVTGDSGGRSSTDTQYF. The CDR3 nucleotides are TGCAGCGTAACCGGAGATAGCGGGGGGCGTTCTAGCACAGATACGCAGTATTTT.